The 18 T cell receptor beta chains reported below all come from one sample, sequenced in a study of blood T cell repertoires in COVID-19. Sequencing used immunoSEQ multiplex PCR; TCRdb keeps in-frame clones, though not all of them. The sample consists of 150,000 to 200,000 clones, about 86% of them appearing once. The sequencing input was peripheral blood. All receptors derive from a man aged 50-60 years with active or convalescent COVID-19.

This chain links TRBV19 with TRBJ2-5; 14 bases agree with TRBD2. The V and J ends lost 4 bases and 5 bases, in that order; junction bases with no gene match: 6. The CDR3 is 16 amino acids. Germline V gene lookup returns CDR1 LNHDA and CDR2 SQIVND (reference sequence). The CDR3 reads CASSKGLAGVRETQYF. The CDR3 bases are TGTGCCAGTAGTAAGGGACTAGCGGGAGTACGGGAGACCCAGTACTTC.

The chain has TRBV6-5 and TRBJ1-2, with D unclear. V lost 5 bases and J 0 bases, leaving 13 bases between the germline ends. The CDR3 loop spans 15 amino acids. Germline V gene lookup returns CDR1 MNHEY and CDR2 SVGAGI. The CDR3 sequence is CASSHVGQANYGYTF. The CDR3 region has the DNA TGTGCCAGCAGTCACGTTGGGCAGGCTAACTATGGCTACACCTTC.

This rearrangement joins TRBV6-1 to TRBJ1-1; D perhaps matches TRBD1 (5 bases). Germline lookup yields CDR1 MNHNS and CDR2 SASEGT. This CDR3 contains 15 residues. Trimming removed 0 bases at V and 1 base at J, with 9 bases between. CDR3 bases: TGTGCCAGCAGTGAAGCCTGGGGGGGGAACACTGAAGCTTTCTTT. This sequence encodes CASSEAWGGNTEAFF.

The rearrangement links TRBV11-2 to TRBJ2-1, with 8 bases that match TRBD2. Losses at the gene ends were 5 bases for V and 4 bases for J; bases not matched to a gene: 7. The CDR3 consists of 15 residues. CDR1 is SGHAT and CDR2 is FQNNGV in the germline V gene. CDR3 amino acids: CASSRLTSAYNEQFF. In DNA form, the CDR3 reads TGTGCCAGCAGCCGGTTGACTAGCGCGTACAATGAGCAGTTCTTC.

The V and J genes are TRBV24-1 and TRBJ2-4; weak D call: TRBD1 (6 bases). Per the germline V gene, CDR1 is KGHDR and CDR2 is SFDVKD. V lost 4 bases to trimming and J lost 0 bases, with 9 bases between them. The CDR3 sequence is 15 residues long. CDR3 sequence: CATSDGTIAKNIQYF. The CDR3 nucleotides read TGTGCCACCAGTGACGGGACAATAGCCAAAAACATTCAGTACTTC.

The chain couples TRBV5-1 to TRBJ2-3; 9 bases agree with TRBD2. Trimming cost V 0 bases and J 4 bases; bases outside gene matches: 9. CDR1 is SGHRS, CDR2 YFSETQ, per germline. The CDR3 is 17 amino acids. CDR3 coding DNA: TGCGCCAGCAGCTTGGTAGCGGGAGACCTCCCGGCAGATACGCAGTATTTT. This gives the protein CASSLVAGDLPADTQYF.

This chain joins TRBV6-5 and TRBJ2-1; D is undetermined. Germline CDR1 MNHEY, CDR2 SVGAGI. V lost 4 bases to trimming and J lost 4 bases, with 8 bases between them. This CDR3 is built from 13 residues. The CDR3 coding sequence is TGTGCCAGCAGTTTAAACAAATACAATGAGCAGTTCTTC. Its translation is CASSLNKYNEQFF.

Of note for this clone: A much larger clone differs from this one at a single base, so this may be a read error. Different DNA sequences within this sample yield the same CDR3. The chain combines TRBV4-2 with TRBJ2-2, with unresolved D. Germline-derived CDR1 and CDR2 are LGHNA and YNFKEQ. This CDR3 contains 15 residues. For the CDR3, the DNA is TGTGCCAGTAGCCGATCAGGTGTGAACACCGGGGAGCTGTTTTTT. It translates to CASSRSGVNTGELFF.

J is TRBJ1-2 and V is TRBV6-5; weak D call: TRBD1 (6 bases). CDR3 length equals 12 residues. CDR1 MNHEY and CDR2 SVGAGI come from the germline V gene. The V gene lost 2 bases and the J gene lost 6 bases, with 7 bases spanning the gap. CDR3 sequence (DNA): TGTGCCAGCAGTTACAGGGGGAATGGCTACACCTTC. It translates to CASSYRGNGYTF.

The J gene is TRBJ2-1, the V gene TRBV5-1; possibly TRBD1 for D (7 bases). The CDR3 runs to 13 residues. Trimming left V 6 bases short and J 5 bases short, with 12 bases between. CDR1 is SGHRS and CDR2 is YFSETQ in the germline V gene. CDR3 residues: CASTDREDNEQFF. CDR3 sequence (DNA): TGCGCCAGCACCGACAGGGAGGACAATGAGCAGTTCTTC.

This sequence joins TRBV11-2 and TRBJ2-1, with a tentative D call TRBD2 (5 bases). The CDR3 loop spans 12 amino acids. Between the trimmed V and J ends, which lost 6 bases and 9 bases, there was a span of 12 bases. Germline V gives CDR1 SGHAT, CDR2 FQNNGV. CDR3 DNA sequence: TGTGCCAGCAGTCAGGACCGGGGTGAGCAGTTCTTC. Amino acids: CASSQDRGEQFF.

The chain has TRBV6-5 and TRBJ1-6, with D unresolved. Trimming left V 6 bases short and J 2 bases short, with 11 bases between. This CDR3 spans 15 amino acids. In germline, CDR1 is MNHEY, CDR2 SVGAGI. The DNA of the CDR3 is TGTGCCAGCAGGGAGGACGGGACCTATAATTCACCCCTCCACTTT. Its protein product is CASREDGTYNSPLHF.

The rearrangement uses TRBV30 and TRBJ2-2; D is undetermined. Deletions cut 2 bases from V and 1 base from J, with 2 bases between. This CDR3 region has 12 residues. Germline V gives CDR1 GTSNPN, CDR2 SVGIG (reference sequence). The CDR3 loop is CAWSLNTGELFF. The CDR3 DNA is TGTGCCTGGAGTCTGAACACCGGGGAGCTGTTTTTT.

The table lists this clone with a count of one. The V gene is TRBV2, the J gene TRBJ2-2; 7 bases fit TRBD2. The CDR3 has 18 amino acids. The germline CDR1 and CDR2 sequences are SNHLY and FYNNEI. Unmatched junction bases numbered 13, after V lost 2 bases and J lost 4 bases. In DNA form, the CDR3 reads TGTGCCAGCAGTGAATATCTTTACGCGGGAGAGGGCACCGGGGAGCTGTTTTTT. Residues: CASSEYLYAGEGTGELFF.

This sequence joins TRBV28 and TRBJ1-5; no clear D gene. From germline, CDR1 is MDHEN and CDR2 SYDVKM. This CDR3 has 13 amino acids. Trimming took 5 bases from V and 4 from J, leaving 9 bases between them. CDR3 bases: TGTGCCAGCAGTACAACAGTAAATCAGCCCCAGCATTTT. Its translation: CASSTTVNQPQHF.

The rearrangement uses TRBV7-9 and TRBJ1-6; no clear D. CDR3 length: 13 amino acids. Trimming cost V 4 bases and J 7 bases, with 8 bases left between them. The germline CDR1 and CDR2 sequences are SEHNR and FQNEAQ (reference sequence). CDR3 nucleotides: TGTGCCAGCAGCTCCTTACAGAATTCACCCCTCCACTTT. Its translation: CASSSLQNSPLHF.

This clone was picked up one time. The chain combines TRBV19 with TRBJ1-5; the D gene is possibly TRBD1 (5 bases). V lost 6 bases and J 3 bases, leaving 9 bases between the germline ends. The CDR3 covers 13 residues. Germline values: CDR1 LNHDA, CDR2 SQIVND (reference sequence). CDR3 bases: TGTGCCAGTAGGGACACTAACAATCAGCCCCAGCATTTT. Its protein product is CASRDTNNQPQHF.

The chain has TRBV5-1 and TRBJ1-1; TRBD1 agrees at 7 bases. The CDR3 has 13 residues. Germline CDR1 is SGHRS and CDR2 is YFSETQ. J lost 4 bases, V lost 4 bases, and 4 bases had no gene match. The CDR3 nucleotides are TGCGCCAGCAGCACGACAGGGATCACTGAAGCTTTCTTT. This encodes CASSTTGITEAFF.